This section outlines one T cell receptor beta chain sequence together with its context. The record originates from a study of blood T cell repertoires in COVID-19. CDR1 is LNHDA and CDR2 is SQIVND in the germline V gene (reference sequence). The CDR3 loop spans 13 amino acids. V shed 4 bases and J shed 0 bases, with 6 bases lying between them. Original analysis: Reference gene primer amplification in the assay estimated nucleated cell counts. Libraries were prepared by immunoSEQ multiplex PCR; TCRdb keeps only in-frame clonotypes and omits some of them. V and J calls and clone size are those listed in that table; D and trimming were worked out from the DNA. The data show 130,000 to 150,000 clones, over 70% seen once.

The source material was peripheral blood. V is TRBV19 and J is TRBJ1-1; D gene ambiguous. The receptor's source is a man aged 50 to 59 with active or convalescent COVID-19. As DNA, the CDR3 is TGTGCCAGTAGTACACAGATGAACACTGAAGCTTTCTTT. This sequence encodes CASSTQMNTEAFF.